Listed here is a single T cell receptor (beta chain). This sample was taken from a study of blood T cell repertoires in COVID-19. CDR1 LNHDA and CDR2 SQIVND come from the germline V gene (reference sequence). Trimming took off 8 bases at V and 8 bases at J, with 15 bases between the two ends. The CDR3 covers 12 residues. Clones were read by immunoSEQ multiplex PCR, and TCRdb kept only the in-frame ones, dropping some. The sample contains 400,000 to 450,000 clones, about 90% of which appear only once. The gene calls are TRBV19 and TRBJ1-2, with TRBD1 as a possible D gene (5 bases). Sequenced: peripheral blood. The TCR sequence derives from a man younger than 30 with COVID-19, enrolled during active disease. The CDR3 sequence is CASFGGTAGYTF. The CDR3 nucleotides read TGTGCCAGTTTTGGGGGGACGGCCGGCTACACCTTC.